The entry below describes one TCR beta chain. Antigen unknown. The junction does not match germline at one end; this may be a read error. Some clones are missing from TCRdb's copy, which holds only in-frame ones; the method was immunoSEQ multiplex PCR. The sample holds roughly 69,000 clones; around nine tenths are singletons and the top ten take 6.5% to 8.5%. This record comes from a study of graft-versus-host responses after intestinal transplantation. Broader study findings: GvH clones occurred in recipient marrow; some first appeared in ileum or blood.

The source material was bone marrow, sampled 700 to 850 days after intestinal transplantation. The clonotype originates from a human patient who received an intestinal transplant, so some T cells may come from the graft donor.

The CDR3: CASNLGGTSGRVEQFF. CDR3 nucleotides: TGTGCCAGCAACTTAGGGGGGACTAGCGGGAGGGTTGAGCAGTTCTTC. The genes are TRBV7-2 and TRBJ2-1; 16 nucleotides match TRBD2. Germline V gene sequence: CDR1 SGHTA, CDR2 FQGNSA. This CDR3 has 16 residues.